This T cell receptor beta chain was recorded in a study of T cell responses to AZD1222 COVID-19 vaccine. Study observations and caveats: Repertoires were obtained only post-peak T cell response.

The data were produced by immunoSEQ multiplex PCR, yet TCRdb's version contains in-frame clones alone and is incomplete. The repertoire consists of tens of thousands of clones, with 88% occurring once and the leading ten covering roughly 4.8%. In regard to this clone: What it binds is unknown.

V was cut by 5 bases and J by 0 bases, with 13 bases left in between. Germline values: CDR1 SGHTA, CDR2 FQGNSA. The CDR3 contains 15 residues. This receptor was taken from an adult in good health. Sample: peripheral blood, taken on day 0 of MenACWY control vaccination. This sequence joins TRBV7-2 and TRBJ1-2, with a tentative D call TRBD1 (6 bases). CDR3 in DNA: TGTGCCAGCAGCGAAACGGGGGCAGCTAACTATGGCTACACCTTC. As protein: CASSETGAANYGYTF.